The 23 T cell receptor beta chains below were found in one sample sequenced in a study of cytomegalovirus exposure and HLA in healthy donors. Both 60 Vbeta primers and 13 Jbeta primers went into the PCR. The assay was immunoSEQ multiplex PCR, and TCRdb's table has in-frame clones only and misses some. The profile shows more than 110,000 clones, less than 10% of them singletons. The specimen sequenced was PBMCs. These receptors came from a man aged 50 to 60 in good health and CMV-seronegative.

The genes are TRBV19 and TRBJ2-2; 8 bases align to TRBD1. Germline assignment: CDR1 LNHDA and CDR2 SQIVND (reference sequence). The J segment lost 3 bases and the V segment lost 6 bases, leaving 6 bases of the junction unmatched. CDR3 length equals 15 residues. The CDR3 loop is CASSDGQGYTGELFF. CDR3 bases: TGTGCCAGTAGCGACGGACAGGGATACACCGGGGAGCTGTTTTTT.

The chain employs TRBV6-4 and TRBJ2-1, with D perhaps matching TRBD1 (6 bases). V gave up 4 bases and J gave up 6 bases, with 13 bases separating them. The CDR3 totals 14 residues. CDR1 is MRHNA and CDR2 is SNTAGT in the germline V gene. The CDR3 sequence: CASSANTGSNEQFF. CDR3 nucleotides: TGTGCCAGCAGTGCTAATACAGGGAGCAATGAGCAGTTCTTC.

This clone was seen a few times. The V and J genes are TRBV6-5 and TRBJ1-1; D uncertain. The germline V gene has CDR1 MNHEY and CDR2 SVGAGI. Trimming removed 4 bases at V and 3 bases at J, with 6 bases between. There are 12 residues in the CDR3. CDR3 amino acids: CASSSADTEAFF. DNA of the CDR3: TGTGCCAGCAGTTCAGCGGACACTGAAGCTTTCTTT.

This clone was picked up a small number of times. The chain carries TRBV7-9 and TRBJ2-2; TRBD1 is a possible D gene (6 bases). Germline V gene data show CDR1 as SEHNR and CDR2 as FQNEAQ (reference sequence). Trimming pared 5 bases from V and 6 bases from J, leaving 13 bases between. This CDR3 comprises 14 residues. CDR3 amino acids: CASSRDTKPGELFF. The DNA of the CDR3 is TGTGCCAGCAGCCGGGACACTAAACCCGGGGAGCTGTTTTTT.

The chain uses TRBV14 and TRBJ2-3, with 12 bases that match TRBD2. The CDR3 totals 17 residues. After removal of 4 bases from V and 5 bases from J, the junction contained 10 bases not matched to a gene. CDR1 is SGHDN, CDR2 FVKESK, per germline. In DNA form, the CDR3 reads TGTGCCAGCAGCCCCGCCGGGCTAGCGGGGGGGCAAGATACGCAGTATTTT. It translates to CASSPAGLAGGQDTQYF.

This clone was seen only a few times. V usage is TRBV10-1 and J usage is TRBJ2-1, with 12 bases that match TRBD2. Germline CDR1 and CDR2: WNHNN and SYGVQD (reference sequence). The length of the CDR3 is 19 residues. The V and J ends lost 5 bases and 6 bases, in that order; junction bases with no gene match: 17. The CDR3 here is CASSLTRTSGAVFSNEQFF. The CDR3 coding sequence is TGCGCCAGCAGTCTCACCCGGACTAGCGGGGCCGTTTTTTCCAATGAGCAGTTCTTC.

This clone occurred a few times. The J gene is TRBJ1-1, the V gene TRBV27; D remains ambiguous. Germline CDR1 is MNHEY and CDR2 is SMNVEV (reference sequence). V lost 0 bases to trimming and J lost 3 bases, with 11 bases between them. The CDR3 consists of 15 residues. CDR3 in DNA: TGTGCCAGCAGTTTATCGAGCCGACACCACACTGAAGCTTTCTTT. The encoded protein is CASSLSSRHHTEAFF.

This clone appeared a few times. J is TRBJ2-1 and V is TRBV18; 7 nucleotides align to TRBD2. Per the germline V gene, CDR1 is KGHSH and CDR2 is LQKENI. The CDR3 is 13 amino acids. Unmatched junction bases numbered 4, after V lost 3 bases and J lost 8 bases. The CDR3 loop is CASSPGLFDEQFF. The DNA of the CDR3 is TGTGCCAGCTCACCGGGACTATTCGATGAGCAGTTCTTC.

This clone was seen more than once but under ten times. The V and J genes are TRBV19 and TRBJ1-5, with D perhaps TRBD1 (6 bases). The CDR3 has 15 amino acids. Germline lookup yields CDR1 LNHDA and CDR2 SQIVND (reference sequence). V was cut by 5 bases and J by 1 base, with 12 bases left in between. This CDR3 reads CASSGPGQSNQPQHF. Written as DNA, the CDR3 is TGTGCCAGTAGTGGGCCTGGACAGAGCAATCAGCCCCAGCATTTT.

The J gene is TRBJ1-2, the V gene TRBV6-5, with 9 bases that match TRBD1. The CDR3 consists of 14 residues. Germline V gives CDR1 MNHEY, CDR2 SVGAGI. Trimming removed 8 bases from V and 3 bases from J; junction bases left unmatched: 7. The CDR3 spells CASGDRETDYGYTF. CDR3 DNA sequence: TGTGCCAGCGGGGACAGGGAAACCGACTATGGCTACACCTTC.

The rearrangement links TRBV7-9 to TRBJ1-1; TRBD1 is a possible D gene (5 bases). CDR3 length: 17 amino acids. The germline CDR1 and CDR2 sequences are SEHNR and FQNEAQ (reference sequence). The ends were cut back, 4 bases at V and 1 base at J, with 19 bases in the middle. CDR3 region: CASSYPRGRGGNTEAFF. CDR3 DNA: TGTGCCAGCAGCTACCCACGAGGCCGCGGGGGGAACACTGAAGCTTTCTTT.

The chain links TRBV19 to TRBJ1-2; TRBD1 is a possible D gene (5 bases). The CDR3 totals 15 residues. V shed 6 bases and J shed 4 bases, with 18 bases lying between them. Germline V gene lookup returns CDR1 LNHDA and CDR2 SQIVND (reference sequence). Here the CDR3 reads CASSPPGLRAYGYTF. In DNA, the CDR3 is TGTGCCAGTAGCCCTCCGGGACTCAGGGCCTATGGCTACACCTTC.

This chain connects TRBV19 to TRBJ1-4; weak D call: TRBD1 (6 bases). With 4 bases removed from V and 0 bases from J, the gap between germline ends came to 9 bases. CDR3 length: 15 residues. From germline, CDR1 is LNHDA and CDR2 SQIVND (reference sequence). The CDR3 protein is CASSKTGPTNEKLFF. Written as DNA, the CDR3 is TGTGCCAGTAGTAAGACAGGCCCAACTAATGAAAAACTGTTTTTT.

This clone showed up just a few times. CDR3 in DNA: TGTGCCAGCAGCTCGCGGCGGGGGAACACTGAAGCTTTCTTT. Amino acids: CASSSRRGNTEAFF. The J gene is TRBJ1-1, the V gene TRBV7-3; D uncertain. Germline V gene data show CDR1 as SGHTA and CDR2 as FQGTGA. This CDR3 region has 14 residues. Trimming pared 4 bases from V and 1 base from J, leaving 10 bases between.

V is TRBV5-1 and J is TRBJ1-4, with D possibly TRBD1 on 6 matching bases. In germline, CDR1 is SGHRS, CDR2 YFSETQ. V was cut by 3 bases and J by 4 bases, with 16 bases left in between. The CDR3 loop spans 16 amino acids. The DNA of the CDR3 is TGCGCCAGCAGCTGGGGGACCGACAGGCGTAATGAAAAACTGTTTTTT. The encoded protein is CASSWGTDRRNEKLFF.

The genes are TRBV21-1 and TRBJ1-4; TRBD1, the D gene given by the table, was not confirmed from the DNA. TRBV21-1 is a pseudogene. This CDR3 contains 24 residues. The CDR3 loop is CASSKHKEGQGAQRVLETNEKLFF. CDR3 sequence (DNA): TGTGCCAGCAGCAAACATAAGGAGGGACAGGGGGCGCAGCGGGTTTTAGAGACTAATGAAAAACTGTTTTTT.

This chain joins TRBV5-1 and TRBJ1-2; D is unresolved. The CDR3 extends over 13 amino acids. Trimming shortened V by 4 bases and J by 4 bases, and 11 bases separated the two germline ends. The germline gives CDR1 SGHRS, CDR2 YFSETQ. The CDR3, as DNA: TGCGCCAGCAGCGCTGGGGAGCCCTATGGCTACACCTTC. It translates to CASSAGEPYGYTF.

The chain employs TRBV10-1 and TRBJ2-7, with 7 bases fitting TRBD2. CDR3 length equals 13 residues. Germline CDR1 is WNHNN and CDR2 is SYGVQD (reference sequence). V dropped 5 bases and J dropped 7; count of bases not matched to a gene: 8. The DNA for the CDR3 is TGCGCCAGCAGTAGCGGGAACTCTCGGGAGCAGTACTTC. It encodes CASSSGNSREQYF.

V gene TRBV28 combines with J gene TRBJ1-3; D is undetermined. The germline gives CDR1 MDHEN, CDR2 SYDVKM. The CDR3 is 17 amino acids. Trimming removed 6 bases at V and 2 bases at J, with 20 bases between. The CDR3 nucleotides read TGTGCCAGCAGCCCTCTGGAGGGCACGGTGGCTGGAAACACCATATATTTT. Translated, it gives CASSPLEGTVAGNTIYF. Full variable domain (remainder filled in from reference TRBV28 and TRBJ1-3): DVKVTQSSRYLVKRTGEKVFLECVQDMDHENMFWYRQDPGLGLRLIYFSYDVKMKEKGDIPEGYSVSREKKERFSLILESASTNQTSMYLCASSPLEGTVAGNTIYFGEGSWLTVV.

V gene TRBV28 combines with J gene TRBJ2-3; 14 positions agree with TRBD2. The V and J ends lost 7 bases and 7 bases, in that order; junction bases with no gene match: 10. This CDR3 spans 16 amino acids. Germline V lookup: CDR1 MDHEN, CDR2 SYDVKM. The CDR3 sequence: CASTRGTSGSGNTQYF. The CDR3 bases are TGTGCCAGCACCAGGGGGACTAGCGGGAGCGGGAATACGCAGTATTTT.

This clone was counted between two and nine times. The rearrangement uses TRBV29-1 and TRBJ2-7; 7 nucleotides line up with TRBD2. The CDR3 runs to 13 residues. Germline CDR1 and CDR2: SQVTM and ANQGSEA. V was clipped by 6 bases and J by 3 bases; unmatched bases: 8. The CDR3 region has the DNA TGCAGCGTGGGGGGAGGGTCCTTCTACGAGCAGTACTTC. Its translation is CSVGGGSFYEQYF.

The sample holds a few counts of this clone. The chain carries TRBV6-6 and TRBJ1-4; D perhaps matches TRBD1 (6 bases). Trimming shortened V by 7 bases and J by 8 bases, and 20 bases separated the two germline ends. The germline V gene encodes CDR1 MNHNY and CDR2 SVGAGI (reference sequence). The CDR3 has 15 amino acids. CDR3 sequence (DNA): TGTGCCAGCATGGTAGAAGGCAGGGACAAAGAAAAACTGTTTTTT. Encoded protein: CASMVEGRDKEKLFF.

This chain uses TRBV6-1 with TRBJ1-5; D not resolved. The germline gives CDR1 MNHNS, CDR2 SASEGT. CDR3 length: 12 amino acids. The germline V and J ends were trimmed by 7 bases and 6 bases, with 10 bases remaining between them. DNA for the CDR3: TGTGCCAGCACCGGGGAAGTTCAGCCCCAGCATTTT. Its protein is CASTGEVQPQHF.